The clone carrying this TCR beta chain was detected only once. The antigen is not known. This sample stems from a study of vaccination and CD4 T cells after COVID-19. Looking at the study overall: Six men and four women formed the convalescents, two being Hispanic. Overlapping spike peptides from SARS-CoV-2, HCoV-NL63, HCoV-OC43 and HCoV-229E served to stimulate the cells.

Once obtained from cultured CD4+ T cells, the DNA was sequenced using the Oncomine TCR Beta short-read assay. MiXCR, applied by TCRdb to the PCR reads, yields one record per CDR3 protein. Seen here are 6,500 to 8,000 distinct CDR3 sequences, roughly 25% observed once, and the top ten hold 9.5%. General study findings and limits: In convalescent patients, 304 of 307 vaccine-specific clones were mono-reactive for SARS-CoV-2 spike.

Treatment here: approximately 11-day PBMC culture with coronavirus spike peptide pools or control peptides (ViraFEST assay). CDR1 is SQVTM and CDR2 is ANQGSEA in the germline V gene. This CDR3 contains 12 residues. Trimming left V 3 bases short and J 2 bases short, with 7 bases between. The chain couples TRBV29-1 to TRBJ1-2; D possibly corresponds to TRBD1 (5 bases). This TCR was sampled from a human donor who had recovered from COVID-19. This sample comprised CD4+ T cells from blood, cultured in vitro, obtained after SARS-CoV-2 vaccination. CDR3 DNA: TGCAGCGTTGAGAACAGGAACTATGGCTACACCTTC. It yields the protein CSVENRNYGYTF.